The 19 T cell receptor beta chains listed next were all sequenced from one sample in a study of spatial heterogeneity in lung cancer. No cognate antigen is known for these TCRs. Study-wide results and limits: Higher tumor mutation counts went along with higher counts of expanded intratumoral alpha and beta TCRs.

TCRdb reprocessed the 5' RACE reads with MiXCR, giving one entry per CDR3 protein. Among 2,800 or so distinct CDR3 sequences listed, about 53% were seen once. Time point described: sample taken at primary tumor resection. Material: lung tumor tissue, obtained at surgery. Receptor source: a male donor with early-stage non-small cell lung cancer.

By share of the sample, this clonotype is medium-sized. The genes are TRBV12-3 or TRBV12-4 and TRBJ1-1; no firm D call. The CDR3 runs 13 residues. The ends were cut back, 3 bases at V and 1 base at J, with 6 bases in the middle. This CDR3 reads CASSLGPNTEAFF. In nucleotides, the CDR3 is TGTGCCAGCAGTTTGGGTCCGAACACTGAAGCTTTCTTT.

This clonotype was recorded a few times. The chain links TRBV5-1 to TRBJ2-7, with D possibly being TRBD2 (6 bases). V gave up 8 bases and J gave up 0 bases, with 15 bases separating them. Germline CDR1 and CDR2: SGHRS and YFSETQ. The length of the CDR3 is 14 residues. This CDR3 reads CASKSGPISYEQYF. The CDR3 coding sequence is TGCGCCAGTAAAAGCGGGCCAATCTCCTACGAGCAGTACTTC.

This chain connects TRBV6-2 or TRBV6-3 to TRBJ2-7; D not resolved. V was pared by 6 bases and J by 5 bases, with 11 bases between. Germline lookup yields CDR1 MNHEY and CDR2 SVGEGT. This CDR3 spans 12 amino acids. CDR3 residues: CASRNTNNEQYV. For the CDR3, the DNA is TGTGCCAGCAGAAACACTAATAACGAGCAGTACGTC.

This clonotype qualifies as medium-sized. The chain combines TRBV21-1 with TRBJ1-1. TRBV21-1 is termed a pseudogene. The length of the CDR3 is 11 residues. CDR3: CATPRAFWAFF. CDR3 in DNA: TGTGCCACCCCGAGGGCCTTTTGGGCTTTCTTT.

The chain is built from TRBV12-3 or TRBV12-4 and TRBJ2-3; 7 bases are a match to TRBD1. J was trimmed by 0 bases and V by 5 bases; bases with no gene match: 8. The CDR3 runs 16 residues. The CDR3 nucleotides are TGTGCCAGCAGTATAGGCCCGGGACAGAGCACAGATACGCAGTATTTT. Translating gives CASSIGPGQSTDTQYF.

V usage is TRBV12-3 or TRBV12-4 and J usage is TRBJ2-5, with 8 positions matching TRBD2. The V gene end was trimmed by 6 bases and the J gene end by 4 bases; junction bases not matched to a gene: 13. This CDR3 spans 16 amino acids. The CDR3 nucleotides are TGTGCCAGCAGCCCCCCCCCGGGGGGGCCGGGAGAGACCCAGTACTTC. It encodes CASSPPPGGPGETQYF.

This clonotype was seen a handful of times. The DNA of the CDR3 is TGTGCCAGCAGTTCCGCGGGGACTAGCGGGAATGAGCAGTTCTTC. This codes for CASSSAGTSGNEQFF. This rearrangement joins TRBV28 to TRBJ2-1; 12 nucleotides align to TRBD2. Per the germline V gene, CDR1 is MDHEN and CDR2 is SYDVKM. V lost 4 bases to trimming and J lost 7 bases; unmatched junction nucleotides: 5. The CDR3 has 15 residues.

The rearrangement uses TRBV20-1 and TRBJ2-7; 11 nucleotides align to TRBD1. Germline values: CDR1 DFQATT, CDR2 SNEGSKA (reference sequence). The CDR3 extends over 15 amino acids. J was trimmed by 2 bases and V by 0 bases; bases with no gene match: 3. Here the CDR3 DNA reads TGCAGTGCTAGAGATACGGGACAGGGGGCCTACGAGCAGTACTTC. It translates to CSARDTGQGAYEQYF.

This clonotype was detected a few times. V is TRBV2 and J is TRBJ1-1; D may be TRBD1 (5 bases). Germline V gives CDR1 SNHLY, CDR2 FYNNEI. The CDR3 runs 13 residues. V was pared by 4 bases and J by 0 bases, with 6 bases between. CDR3 bases: TGTGCCAGCAGTGGACAGCTGAACACTGAAGCTTTCTTT. Translation: CASSGQLNTEAFF.

This rearrangement joins TRBV5-1 to TRBJ2-7, with 9 bases aligning to TRBD1. After removal of 0 bases from V and 0 bases from J, the junction contained 7 bases not matched to a gene. Germline assignment: CDR1 SGHRS and CDR2 YFSETQ. The CDR3 spans 17 residues. CDR3 DNA: TGCGCCAGCAGCTTGGGGGGACAGGGCATAACCTCCTACGAGCAGTACTTC. This sequence encodes CASSLGGQGITSYEQYF.

This clonotype was observed a few times. J is TRBJ1-6 and V is TRBV6-5; tentative D call: TRBD1 (6 bases). This CDR3 is 15 amino acids long. CDR1 and CDR2 from the germline V gene are MNHEY and SVGAGI. The ends were cut back, 4 bases at V and 7 bases at J, with 14 bases in the middle. DNA for the CDR3: TGTGCCAGCAGTTCGCTTGACAGGAGAAATTCACCCCTCCACTTT. Protein sequence: CASSSLDRRNSPLHF.

The chain uses TRBV11-1 and TRBJ2-1; D not resolved. Per germline, CDR1 SGHAT and CDR2 FQDESV (reference sequence). The CDR3 is 15 amino acids. The V end lost 2 bases, the J end lost 3 bases, and 11 bases lay between the germline ends. The CDR3 DNA reads TGTGCCAGCAGCTTAAGGAGTCTGAACTACAATGAGCAGTTCTTC. Translation gives CASSLRSLNYNEQFF.

This chain connects TRBV7-2 to TRBJ2-5; weak D call: TRBD2 (6 bases). The CDR3 has 12 amino acids. With 10 bases removed from V and 5 bases from J, the gap between germline ends came to 14 bases. Per the germline V gene, CDR1 is SGHTA and CDR2 is FQGNSA. The CDR3 is CATAGSRETQYF. Here the CDR3 DNA reads TGTGCCACAGCCGGGAGCCGGGAGACCCAGTACTTC. The entire variable domain, with the rest obtained from reference TRBV7-2 and TRBJ2-5, is as follows: GAGVSQSPSNKVTEKGKDVELRCDPISGHTALYWYRQSLGQGLEFLIYFQGNSAPDKSGLPSDRFSAERTGGSVSTLTIQRTQQEDSAVYLCATAGSRETQYFGPGTRLLVL.

By share, this clonotype ranks as medium-sized. V is TRBV15 and J is TRBJ2-1; D remains unclear. The germline V gene has CDR1 LNHNV and CDR2 YYDKDF (reference sequence). The V gene lost 1 base and the J gene lost 8 bases, with 6 bases spanning the gap. This CDR3 is built from 12 residues. CDR3 region: CATSRGFHEQFF. CDR3 in DNA: TGTGCCACCAGCAGAGGATTCCATGAGCAGTTCTTC.

CDR3 amino acids: CASSTVPQGAYEQYF. CDR3 sequence (DNA): TGCGCCAGCAGTACCGTCCCACAGGGGGCCTACGAGCAGTACTTC. The chain recombines TRBV5-1 with TRBJ2-7; 8 positions agree with TRBD1. The V gene's germline CDR1 is SGHRS and CDR2 YFSETQ. With V trimmed by 5 bases and J by 2 bases, 9 bases remained unmatched. This CDR3 contains 15 residues.

The CDR3 spells CASSLSGKTQYF. The CDR3 DNA follows: TGTGCCAGCAGCTTATCGGGAAAGACCCAGTACTTC. The chain employs TRBV7-2 and TRBJ2-5; weak D call: TRBD2 (5 bases). V dropped 2 bases and J dropped 6 bases, with 7 bases sitting between them. Per germline, CDR1 SGHTA and CDR2 FQGNSA. The CDR3 spans 12 residues.

The chain couples TRBV11-2 to TRBJ2-3; D is perhaps TRBD1 (6 bases). This CDR3 is 14 amino acids long. Per the germline V gene, CDR1 is SGHAT and CDR2 is FQNNGV. V lost 6 bases and J 2 bases, leaving 12 bases between the germline ends. The CDR3 spells CASRPTGFTDTQYF. In DNA form, the CDR3 reads TGTGCCAGCAGGCCTACAGGGTTCACAGATACGCAGTATTTT.

This clonotype is categorized as medium-sized (0.01 to 0.1%). The CDR3 sequence is CASSLGLAGGHRFF. CDR3 coding DNA: TGTGCCAGCAGCCTAGGACTAGCGGGAGGGCACAGGTTCTTC. The chain combines TRBV7-6 with TRBJ2-1; TRBD2 matches at 15 bases. The CDR3 covers 14 residues. J lost 15 bases, V lost 5 bases, and 8 bases had no gene match. CDR1 and CDR2 from the germline V gene are SGHVS and FNYEAQ.

This clonotype has just a few counts. The CDR3 protein is CASSLETQYF. CDR3 sequence (DNA): TGTGCCAGCAGCTTAGAGACCCAGTACTTC. The genes are TRBV7-9 and TRBJ2-5; D gene ambiguous. Trimming removed 1 base at V and 6 bases at J, with 0 bases between. This CDR3 is 10 amino acids long. Germline V gene sequence: CDR1 SEHNR, CDR2 FQNEAQ (reference sequence). Variable domain in full (rest from reference TRBV7-9 and TRBJ2-5): DTGVSQNPRHKITKRGQNVTFRCDPISEHNRLYWYRQTLGQGPEFLTYFQNEAQLEKSRLLSDRFSAERPKGSFSTLEIQRTEQGDSAMYLCASSLETQYFGPGTRLLVL.